The 3 T cell receptor beta chains below all came from one sample that was sequenced in a study of T cell responses to AZD1222 COVID-19 vaccine. Measured with immunoSEQ multiplex PCR; TCRdb has only the in-frame clones, and not every one. The sample gives about 77,000 clones, 92% of which show up once; under 5% is in the top ten. This sample comprised peripheral blood, obtained 28 days after the second AZD1222 dose. The receptors originated from an adult who received the AZD1222 COVID-19 vaccine.

The chain is built from TRBV12-5 and TRBJ2-1; 7 nucleotides line up with TRBD2. Germline V CDR1 and CDR2: LGHNT, FRNRAP. CDR3 length: 14 amino acids. Losses at the gene ends were 1 base for V and 7 bases for J; bases not matched to a gene: 4. The CDR3: CASGLEERGNEQFF. The CDR3 nucleotides read TGTGCTAGTGGTTTGGAGGAGCGGGGAAATGAGCAGTTCTTC.

The chain links TRBV4-1 to TRBJ2-7; TRBD2 agrees at 10 bases. With 6 bases clipped from V and 2 bases from J, the junction kept 13 bases outside the gene matches. This CDR3 is built from 17 residues. Germline loops: CDR1 MGHRA, CDR2 YSYEKL. The CDR3 sequence is CASSPWSSSGRPYEQYF. The CDR3 region has the DNA TGCGCCAGCAGTCCGTGGTCCTCTAGCGGGAGACCCTACGAGCAGTACTTC.

This chain joins TRBV6-5 and TRBJ1-1; D gene ambiguous. Germline CDR1 reads MNHEY; CDR2 reads SVGAGI. V shed 8 bases and J shed 1 base, with 14 bases lying between them. This CDR3 has 14 amino acids. The CDR3 is CASGRRWENTEAFF. In nucleotides, the CDR3 is TGTGCCAGCGGTAGGAGATGGGAGAACACTGAAGCTTTCTTT.